Included here is one T cell receptor beta chain sequence, with context. The antigen this receptor binds is unknown. Within one base of it there is no much larger clone, and no base qualities were kept. The CDR3 regions of human TCRbeta chains were subjected to immunosequencing. The paper's data handling went like this. Repertoire TCRs were checked for matches against a reference library of SARS-CoV-2-specific TCRs that had been generated using the MIRA antigen-specificity platform. Breadth meant the fraction of unique TCRs that were SARS-CoV-2-associated, whereas depth meant the fraction of total T cells that were SARS-CoV-2-associated. Each spike-specific TCR was assigned to its reactive spike region and to a CD4 or CD8 class using the MIRA data. Log10-transformed breadth and depth values were compared by one-way ANOVA with Sidak's multiple comparisons tests. What TCRdb holds here is the immuneACCESS table cut down to in-frame rearrangements. Part of the clones is not present; checked against another copy, under half of the missing clones reflect an unresolved V gene, and the others are unexplained. D and trimming come from the DNA, and the V and J calls and clone size come from that table. This sample gives 25,000 to 35,000 clones in total; about 93% of them show up just once. Roughly 7.3% of the sample goes to the ten largest clones.

The sample's time point label is to be understood as: baseline before first vaccination. Samples from vaccinated people were obtained from the UK trials COV001 and COV002, which included a single-blind randomized controlled phase 2/3 trial of AZD1222 (ChAdOx1 nCoV-19) in healthy adults. For TCRbeta chain sequencing, PBMC samples from trial participants were taken at day 0 and at day 28 after the second dose. The CDR3 runs 16 residues from the cysteine to the phenylalanine. Only the CDR3 DNA is retained, 48 bases long and in frame from the first base. At the junction V is shortened by 0 bases and J by 3 bases; bases outside the gene matches: 6. CDR1 SGDLS and CDR2 YYNGEE were looked up in the germline V gene. The source of the sample is a study of T cell responses to AZD1222 COVID-19 vaccine listed by TCRdb under 2021. Regarding the research as a whole: AZD1222 recipients whose second dose came at about 4 weeks and those whose second dose came at about 12 weeks were combined into one group, since spike-specific TCR depth and breadth did not differ between the two schedules. TCR sequencing covered over 230 trial participants: 200 to 220 given two doses of AZD1222 and around 25 given two doses of MenACWY control vaccine. Trial participants were enrolled by age into subgroups of 18-55, 56-69 and 70-plus years, and approximately 150, 30 and 60 TCR-sequenced participants, respectively, were included in these subgroups.

Broad study findings and their caveats: Conclusions about previously exposed vaccinees are limited, since just six AZD1222 recipients were seropositive for SARS-CoV-2 at baseline. The vaccine-associated CD4 TCRs covered the entire spike protein, and the dominant responses fell in regions 160-218 and 743-854. Because no day 14 peak-response samples were available, the repertoires could be characterized only after the peak T cell response. In the small 56-69-year group, the increase in depth fell short of significance, most likely because of low power. Spike-specific TCR breadth and depth rose significantly after two AZD1222 doses compared with day 0 and with MenACWY recipients. Participants were mostly white British and included more females than males, and it was suggested by the authors that clonal diversity may have been underestimated. Reportedly, close to half of the unique spike-specific TCRs recognized epitopes lying outside the regions that are mutated in the B.1.351 and B.1.1.7 variants.

The receptor's source is an adult in good health. This material consisted of peripheral blood, taken on day 0 of AZD1222 vaccination. Recombination linked TRBV9 to TRBJ2-1, and 7 junction bases match TRBD2. The CDR3: CASSVGERGFYNEQFF. The sequenced DNA: TGTGCCAGCAGCGTAGGCGAGCGGGGTTTCTACAATGAGCAGTTCTTC. Joined to the reference TRBV9 and TRBJ2-1 proteins, this CDR3 gives the full variable domain: DSGVTQTPKHLITATGQRVTLRCSPRSGDLSVYWYQQSLDQGLQFLIQYYNGEERAKGNILERFSAQQFPDLHSELNLSSLELGDSALYFCASSVGERGFYNEQFFGPGTRLTVL.